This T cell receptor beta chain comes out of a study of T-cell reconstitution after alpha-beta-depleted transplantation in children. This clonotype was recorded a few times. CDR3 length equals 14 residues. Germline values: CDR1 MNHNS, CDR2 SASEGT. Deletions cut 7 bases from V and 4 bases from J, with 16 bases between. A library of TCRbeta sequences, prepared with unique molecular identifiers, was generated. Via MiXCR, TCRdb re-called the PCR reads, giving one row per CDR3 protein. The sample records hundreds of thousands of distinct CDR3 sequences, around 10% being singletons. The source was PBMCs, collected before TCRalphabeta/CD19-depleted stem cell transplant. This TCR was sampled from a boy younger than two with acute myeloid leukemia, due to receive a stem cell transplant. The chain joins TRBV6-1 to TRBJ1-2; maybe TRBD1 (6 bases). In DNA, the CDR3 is TGTGCCAGCACCCCCCGGGGGGCAGGCTATGGCTACACCTTC. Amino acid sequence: CASTPRGAGYGYTF.